This T cell receptor (beta chain) is from a study of blood T cells in healthy people across ages. Study outcomes and limitations: No conclusive comparison of naive versus antigen-experienced cells was possible with unsorted PBMCs.

Through a sample-barcoded 5' primer and a J-beta primer mix, a second PCR was run for about 6 to 11 cycles. TCRdb fed the 5' RACE reads into MiXCR, producing one record per CDR3 protein. Of about 570,000 distinct CDR3 sequences in the sample, about 29% were seen once. As regards this clonotype: Its antigen is undetermined.

V was pared by 2 bases and J by 5 bases, with 12 bases between. Looked up from germline, CDR1 is SGHTA and CDR2 is FQGNSA. This CDR3 is built from 14 residues. A further study also used this sample, focusing on T cells of mothers and their children. That work contributes: The entire RNA extract went into cDNA synthesis at approximately 1.5 ug per 15 ul.

The sequenced sample consisted of blood. This sequence joins TRBV7-2 and TRBJ1-2; no definite D call. This receptor was obtained from a boy aged 2 to 9 in good health. The CDR3 loop is CASSLRQTSYGYTF. The CDR3 nucleotides are TGTGCCAGCAGCTTAAGGCAGACTAGTTATGGCTACACCTTC.